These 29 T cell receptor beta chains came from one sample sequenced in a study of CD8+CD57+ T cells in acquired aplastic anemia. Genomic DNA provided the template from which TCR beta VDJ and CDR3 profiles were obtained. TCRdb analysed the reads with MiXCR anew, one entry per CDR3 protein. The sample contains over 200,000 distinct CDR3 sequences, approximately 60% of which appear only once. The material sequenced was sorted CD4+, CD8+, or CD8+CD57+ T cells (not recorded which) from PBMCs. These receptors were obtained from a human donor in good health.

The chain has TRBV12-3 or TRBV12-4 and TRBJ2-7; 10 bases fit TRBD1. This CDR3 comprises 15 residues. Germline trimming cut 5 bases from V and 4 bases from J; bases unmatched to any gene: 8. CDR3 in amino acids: CASSAPGTGVYEQYF. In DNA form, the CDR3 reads TGTGCCAGCAGTGCCCCCGGGACAGGGGTATACGAGCAGTACTTC.

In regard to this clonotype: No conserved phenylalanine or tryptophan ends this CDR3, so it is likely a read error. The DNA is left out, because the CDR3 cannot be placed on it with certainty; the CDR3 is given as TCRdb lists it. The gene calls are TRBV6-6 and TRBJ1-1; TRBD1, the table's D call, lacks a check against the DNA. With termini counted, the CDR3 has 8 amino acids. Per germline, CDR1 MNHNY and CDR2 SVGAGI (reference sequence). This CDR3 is CASSYQGQ.

The CDR3 region is CASSEAQGTGGEQYF. The CDR3 bases are TGTGCCAGCAGTGAAGCGCAGGGGACGGGCGGCGAGCAGTACTTC. This chain links TRBV2 with TRBJ2-7; D is perhaps TRBD1 (6 bases). Per the germline V gene, CDR1 is SNHLY and CDR2 is FYNNEI. This CDR3 is built from 15 residues. The V and J ends lost 0 bases and 6 bases respectively, with 15 bases between them.

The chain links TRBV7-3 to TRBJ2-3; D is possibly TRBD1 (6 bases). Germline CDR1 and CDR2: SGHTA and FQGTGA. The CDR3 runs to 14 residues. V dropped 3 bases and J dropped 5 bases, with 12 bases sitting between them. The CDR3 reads CASSLSGAVDTQYF. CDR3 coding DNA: TGTGCCAGCAGCTTGTCAGGGGCCGTAGATACGCAGTATTTT.

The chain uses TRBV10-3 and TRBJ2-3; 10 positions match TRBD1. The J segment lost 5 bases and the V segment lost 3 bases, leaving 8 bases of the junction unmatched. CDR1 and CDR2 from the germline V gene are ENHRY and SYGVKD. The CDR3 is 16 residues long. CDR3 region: CAISDRDRGRGDTQYF. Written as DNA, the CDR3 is TGTGCCATCAGTGACCGTGACAGGGGGCGAGGAGATACGCAGTATTTT.

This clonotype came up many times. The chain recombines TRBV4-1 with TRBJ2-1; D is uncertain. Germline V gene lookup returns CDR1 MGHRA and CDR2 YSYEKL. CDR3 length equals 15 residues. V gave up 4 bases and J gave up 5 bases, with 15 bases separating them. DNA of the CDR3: TGCGCCAGCAGCCCGGCAACGGGCCTTGACAATGAGCAGTTCTTC. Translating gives CASSPATGLDNEQFF.

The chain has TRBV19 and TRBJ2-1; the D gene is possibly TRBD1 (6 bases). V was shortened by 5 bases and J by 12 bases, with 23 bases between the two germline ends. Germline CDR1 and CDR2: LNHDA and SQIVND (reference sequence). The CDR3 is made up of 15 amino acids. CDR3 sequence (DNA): TGTGCCAGTAGTCCTCCAGGGGAAAGGTTCCATGTGCAGTTCTTC. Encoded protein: CASSPPGERFHVQFF.

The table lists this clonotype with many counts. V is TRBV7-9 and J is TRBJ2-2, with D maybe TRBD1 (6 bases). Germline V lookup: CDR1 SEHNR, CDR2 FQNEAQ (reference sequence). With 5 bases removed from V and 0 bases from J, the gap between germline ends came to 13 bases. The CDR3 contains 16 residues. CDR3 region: CASSPTGFANTGELFF. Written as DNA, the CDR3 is TGTGCCAGCAGCCCAACAGGGTTCGCGAACACCGGGGAGCTGTTTTTT.

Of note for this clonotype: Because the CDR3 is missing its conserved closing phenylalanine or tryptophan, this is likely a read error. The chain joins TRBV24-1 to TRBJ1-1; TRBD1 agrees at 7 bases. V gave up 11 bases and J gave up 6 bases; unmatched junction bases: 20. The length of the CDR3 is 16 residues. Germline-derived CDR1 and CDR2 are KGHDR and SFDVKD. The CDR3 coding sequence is TGTGCCATCGATCTACAGGACAGGCACGTTATGGCTGAAGCTTTCTCT. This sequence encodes CAIDLQDRHVMAEAFS.

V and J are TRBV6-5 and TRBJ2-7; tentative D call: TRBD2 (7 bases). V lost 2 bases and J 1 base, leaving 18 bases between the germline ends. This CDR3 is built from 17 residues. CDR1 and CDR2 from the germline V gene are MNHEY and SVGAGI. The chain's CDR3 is CASSYAWGASGSYEQYF. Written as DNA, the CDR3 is TGTGCCAGCAGTTACGCCTGGGGGGCTAGCGGTTCCTACGAGCAGTACTTC.

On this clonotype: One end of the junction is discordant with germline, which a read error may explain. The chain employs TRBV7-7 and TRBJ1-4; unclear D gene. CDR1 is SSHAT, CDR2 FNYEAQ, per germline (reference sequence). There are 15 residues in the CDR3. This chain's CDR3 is CASSIFRATNEKLFF. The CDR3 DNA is TGTGCTAGCAGCATTTTTCGGGCAACTAATGAAAAACTGTTTTTT.

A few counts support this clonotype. CDR3 protein: CATSLSGGAVIETQHF. For the CDR3, the DNA is TGTGCCACCAGCCTTAGCGGGGGGGCGGTAATAGAGACCCAGCATTTT. This chain connects TRBV15 to TRBJ1-5, with D tentatively TRBD1 (6 bases). With 5 bases removed from V and 11 bases from J, the gap between germline ends came to 25 bases. CDR3 length equals 16 residues. Germline assignment: CDR1 LNHNV and CDR2 YYDKDF (reference sequence).

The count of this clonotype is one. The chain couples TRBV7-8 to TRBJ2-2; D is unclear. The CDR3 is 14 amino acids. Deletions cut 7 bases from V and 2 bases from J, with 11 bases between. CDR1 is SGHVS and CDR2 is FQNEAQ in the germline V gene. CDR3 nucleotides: TGTGCCAGCAACCAGTTGGCCAACACCGGGGAGCTGTTTTTT. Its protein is CASNQLANTGELFF.

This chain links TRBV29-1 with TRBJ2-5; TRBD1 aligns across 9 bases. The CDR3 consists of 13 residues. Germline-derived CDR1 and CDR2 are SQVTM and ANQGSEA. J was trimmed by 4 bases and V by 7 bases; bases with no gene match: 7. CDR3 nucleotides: TGCAGCGGTAGCCAGACAGGGGGAGAGACCCAGTACTTC. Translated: CSGSQTGGETQYF.

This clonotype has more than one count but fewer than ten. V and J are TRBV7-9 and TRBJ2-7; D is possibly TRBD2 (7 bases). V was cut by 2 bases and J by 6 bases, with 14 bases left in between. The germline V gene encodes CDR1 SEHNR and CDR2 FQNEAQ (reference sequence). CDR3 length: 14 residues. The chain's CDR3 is CASSLRGQRGEQYF. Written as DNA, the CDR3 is TGTGCCAGCAGCTTACGAGGACAGCGGGGCGAGCAGTACTTC.

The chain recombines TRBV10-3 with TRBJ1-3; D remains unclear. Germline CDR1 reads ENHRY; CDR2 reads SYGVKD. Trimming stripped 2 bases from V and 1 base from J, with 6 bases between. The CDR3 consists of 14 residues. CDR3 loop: CAISETESGNTIYF. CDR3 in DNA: TGTGCCATCAGTGAGACAGAGTCTGGAAACACCATATATTTT.

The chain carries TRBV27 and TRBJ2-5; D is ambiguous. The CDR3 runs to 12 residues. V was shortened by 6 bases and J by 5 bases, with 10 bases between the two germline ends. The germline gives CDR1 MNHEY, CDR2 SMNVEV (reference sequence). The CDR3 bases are TGTGCCAGCAGGGGGATTTTGGAGACCCAGTACTTC. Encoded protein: CASRGILETQYF.

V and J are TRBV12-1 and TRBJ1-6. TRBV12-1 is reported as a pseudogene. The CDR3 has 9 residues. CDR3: CASSFGLNF. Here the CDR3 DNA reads TGTGCCAGCAGCTTTGGACTCAACTTT.

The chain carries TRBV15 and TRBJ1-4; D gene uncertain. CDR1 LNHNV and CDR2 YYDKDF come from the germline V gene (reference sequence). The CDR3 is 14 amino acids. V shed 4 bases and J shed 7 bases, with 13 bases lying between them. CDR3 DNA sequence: TGTGCCACCAGCACGGACGGGCCAGCTGAAAAACTGTTTTTT. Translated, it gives CATSTDGPAEKLFF. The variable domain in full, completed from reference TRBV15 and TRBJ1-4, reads DAMVIQNPRYQVTQFGKPVTLSCSQTLNHNVMYWYQQKSSQAPKLLFHYYDKDFNNEADTPDNFQSRRPNTSFCFLDIRSPGLGDTAMYLCATSTDGPAEKLFFGSGTQLSVL.

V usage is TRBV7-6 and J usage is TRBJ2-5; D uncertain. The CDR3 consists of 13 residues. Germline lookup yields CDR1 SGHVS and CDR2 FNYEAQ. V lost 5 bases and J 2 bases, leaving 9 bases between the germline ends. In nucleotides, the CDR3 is TGTGCCAGCAGCGTCGACCGTCAAGAGACCCAGTACTTC. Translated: CASSVDRQETQYF.

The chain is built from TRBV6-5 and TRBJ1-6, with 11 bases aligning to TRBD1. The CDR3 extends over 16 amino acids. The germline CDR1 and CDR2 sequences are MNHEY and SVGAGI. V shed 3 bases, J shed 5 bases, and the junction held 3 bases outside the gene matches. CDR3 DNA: TGTGCCAGCAGTTATCAGGGACAGGGGGATAATTCACCCCTCCACTTT. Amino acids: CASSYQGQGDNSPLHF.

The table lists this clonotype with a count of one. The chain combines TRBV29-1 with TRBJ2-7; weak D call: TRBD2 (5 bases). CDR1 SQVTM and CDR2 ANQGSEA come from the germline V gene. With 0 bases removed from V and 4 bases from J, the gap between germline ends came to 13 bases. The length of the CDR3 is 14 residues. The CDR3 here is CSVEDEGRGYEQYF. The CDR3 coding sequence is TGCAGCGTTGAAGATGAAGGACGGGGTTACGAGCAGTACTTC.

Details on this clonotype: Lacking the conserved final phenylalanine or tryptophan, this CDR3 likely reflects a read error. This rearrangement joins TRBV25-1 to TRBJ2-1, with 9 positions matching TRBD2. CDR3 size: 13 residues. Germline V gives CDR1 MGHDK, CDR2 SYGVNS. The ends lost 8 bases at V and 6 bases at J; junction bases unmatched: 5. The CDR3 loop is CASERGGANEQFL. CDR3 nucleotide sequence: TGTGCCAGCGAACGCGGGGGGGCCAATGAGCAGTTCCTC.

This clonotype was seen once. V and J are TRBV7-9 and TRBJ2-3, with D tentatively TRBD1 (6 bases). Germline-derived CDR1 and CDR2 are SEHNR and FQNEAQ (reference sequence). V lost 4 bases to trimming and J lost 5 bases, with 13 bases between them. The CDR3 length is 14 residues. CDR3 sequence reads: CASSSTGTLDTQYF. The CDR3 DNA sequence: TGTGCCAGCAGCTCAACCGGGACATTAGATACGCAGTATTTT. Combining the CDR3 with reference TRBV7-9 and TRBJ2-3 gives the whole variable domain DTGVSQNPRHKITKRGQNVTFRCDPISEHNRLYWYRQTLGQGPEFLTYFQNEAQLEKSRLLSDRFSAERPKGSFSTLEIQRTEQGDSAMYLCASSSTGTLDTQYFGPGTRLTVL.

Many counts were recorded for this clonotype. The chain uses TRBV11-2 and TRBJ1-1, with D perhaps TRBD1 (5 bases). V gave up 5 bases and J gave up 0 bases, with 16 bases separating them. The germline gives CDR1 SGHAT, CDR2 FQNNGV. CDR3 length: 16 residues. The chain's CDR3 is CASSPVGGLLNTEAFF. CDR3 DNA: TGTGCCAGCAGCCCGGTGGGGGGACTGCTGAACACTGAAGCTTTCTTT.

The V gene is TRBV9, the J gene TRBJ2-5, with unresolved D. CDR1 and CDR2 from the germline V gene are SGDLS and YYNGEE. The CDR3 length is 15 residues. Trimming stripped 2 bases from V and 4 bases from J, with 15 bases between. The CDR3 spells CASSVGPPPGETQYF. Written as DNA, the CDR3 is TGTGCCAGCAGCGTCGGACCCCCACCCGGAGAGACCCAGTACTTC.

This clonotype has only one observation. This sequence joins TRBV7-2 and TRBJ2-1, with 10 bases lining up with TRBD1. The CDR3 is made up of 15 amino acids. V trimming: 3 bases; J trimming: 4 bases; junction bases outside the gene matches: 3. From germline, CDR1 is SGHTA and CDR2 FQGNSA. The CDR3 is CASSFRDRGYNEQFF. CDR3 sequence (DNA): TGTGCCAGCAGCTTCCGGGACAGGGGATACAATGAGCAGTTCTTC.

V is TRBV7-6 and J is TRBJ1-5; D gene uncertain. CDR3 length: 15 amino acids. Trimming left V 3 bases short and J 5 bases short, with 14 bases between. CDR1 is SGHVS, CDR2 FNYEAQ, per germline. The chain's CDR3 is CASSFFPGRDQPQHF. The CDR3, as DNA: TGTGCCAGCAGCTTTTTCCCTGGCCGGGATCAGCCCCAGCATTTT.

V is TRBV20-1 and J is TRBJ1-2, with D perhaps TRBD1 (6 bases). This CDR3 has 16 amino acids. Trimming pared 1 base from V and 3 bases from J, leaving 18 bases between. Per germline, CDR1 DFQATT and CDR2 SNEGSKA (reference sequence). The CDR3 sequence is CSARGTLDRFDYGYTF. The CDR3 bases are TGCAGTGCTAGAGGTACCCTGGACAGATTTGACTATGGCTACACCTTC.